The entry below describes one T cell receptor beta chain. The data were taken from a study of blood T cell repertoires in COVID-19. Sequencing used immunoSEQ multiplex PCR; TCRdb keeps in-frame clones, though not all of them. The table lists 250,000 or so clones, 88% of them singletons. Sequencing was carried out using peripheral blood. This clonotype was obtained from a young woman with COVID-19, enrolled during active disease.

CDR3 sequence reads: CASSFTGLAGGTQYF. The CDR3 DNA reads TGTGCCAGCAGCTTCACGGGACTAGCGGGGGGTACCCAGTACTTC. The V gene is TRBV11-2, the J gene TRBJ2-5, with TRBD2 matching over 15 bases. The V segment lost 3 bases and the J segment 8 bases; nucleotides outside the gene matches: 4. CDR1 is SGHAT and CDR2 is FQNNGV in the germline V gene. This CDR3 region has 15 residues.